Given below is one T cell receptor (beta chain) in context. Antigen specificity is unknown. This sample stems from a study of Ad26.COV2.S vaccination and SARS-CoV-2 variants. Study-level background: The donor participated in the COV1001 trial, in its Ad26.COV2.S arm. Administration of Ad26.COV2.S was intramuscular, either once or twice 56 days apart. Whole-study findings and limits: It was found that vaccine and placebo recipients had similar non-spike TCR breadth. Possible underestimation of total T cell responses by the TCR breadth and depth analyses was noted.

The assay was immunoSEQ multiplex PCR, and TCRdb's table has in-frame clones only and misses some. The table records 350,000 to 400,000 clones, roughly nine tenths of them present only once. In germline, CDR1 is LNHDA, CDR2 SQIVND (reference sequence). V shed 8 bases, J shed 5 bases, and the junction held 7 bases outside the gene matches. There are 14 residues in the CDR3. Noted treatment: over 15 received Ad26.COV2.S at low or high dose, single or two shots; about 5 received placebo; per-sample allocation not given. Each sample was drawn 63 days after the first injection (of vaccine or placebo). The sequenced sample was peripheral blood, obtained in a trial of Ad26.COV2.S vaccine versus placebo. The chain recombines TRBV19 with TRBJ2-5; 11 nucleotides line up with TRBD2. This clonotype originated in a person between 18 and 65 years old who received the Ad26.COV2.S COVID-19 vaccine or a placebo. In DNA form, the CDR3 reads TGTGCCAGTGCGCCGGGACTAGCGGTGGAGACCCAGTACTTC. Translating it yields CASAPGLAVETQYF.